This T cell receptor beta chain was recovered during a study of T cell responses to AZD1222 COVID-19 vaccine. Study-level results: Spike-specific TCR breadth rose after two AZD1222 doses, and depth rose as well.

Generated by immunoSEQ multiplex PCR, the TCRdb table keeps only in-frame clones and is missing some. The data show 46,000 or so clones, 90% seen once. In regard to this clone: Its cognate antigen is unknown.

Specimen: peripheral blood, collected 28 days after the second AZD1222 dose. This TCR was sampled from an adult who received the AZD1222 COVID-19 vaccine.

CDR3 nucleotides: TGTGCCAGCAGCCACAGCTATAGGCAAGAGACCCAGTACTTC. The encoded protein is CASSHSYRQETQYF. The chain employs TRBV3-1 (or the pseudogene TRBV3-2) and TRBJ2-5; D remains ambiguous. The CDR3 is made up of 14 amino acids. V was trimmed by 3 bases and J by 2 bases, leaving 10 bases between them. Germline V gene data show CDR1 as LGHDT and CDR2 as YNNKEL (reference sequence).